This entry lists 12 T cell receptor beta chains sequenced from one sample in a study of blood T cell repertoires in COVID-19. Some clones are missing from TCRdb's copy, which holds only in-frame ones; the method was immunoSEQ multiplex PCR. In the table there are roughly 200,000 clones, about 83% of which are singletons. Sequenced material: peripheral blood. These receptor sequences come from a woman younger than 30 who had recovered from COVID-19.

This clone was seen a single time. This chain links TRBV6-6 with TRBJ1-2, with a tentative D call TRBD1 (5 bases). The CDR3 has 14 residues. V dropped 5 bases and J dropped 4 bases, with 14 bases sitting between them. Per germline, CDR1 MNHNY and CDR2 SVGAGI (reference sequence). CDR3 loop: CASSHDGGFYGYTF. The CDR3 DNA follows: TGTGCCAGCAGTCACGACGGGGGATTCTATGGCTACACCTTC.

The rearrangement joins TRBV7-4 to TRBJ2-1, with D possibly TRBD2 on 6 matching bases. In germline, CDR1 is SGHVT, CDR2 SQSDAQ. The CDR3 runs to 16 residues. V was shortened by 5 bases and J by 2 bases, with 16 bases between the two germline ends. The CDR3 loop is CASSQPVAATYNEQFF. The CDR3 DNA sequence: TGTGCCAGCAGCCAACCAGTAGCGGCCACCTACAATGAGCAGTTCTTC.

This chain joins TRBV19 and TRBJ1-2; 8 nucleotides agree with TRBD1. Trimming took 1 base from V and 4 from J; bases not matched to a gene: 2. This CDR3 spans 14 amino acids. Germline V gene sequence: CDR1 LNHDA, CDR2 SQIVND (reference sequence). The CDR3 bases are TGTGCCAGTAGTATAGGAGGACAGGGCTATGGCTACACCTTC. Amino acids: CASSIGGQGYGYTF.

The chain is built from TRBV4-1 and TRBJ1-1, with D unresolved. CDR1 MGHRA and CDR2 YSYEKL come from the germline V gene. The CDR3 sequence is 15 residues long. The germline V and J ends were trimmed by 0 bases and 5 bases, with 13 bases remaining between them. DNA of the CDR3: TGCGCCAGCAGCCAAGAGGGCAGACGGGGAACTGAAGCTTTCTTT. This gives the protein CASSQEGRRGTEAFF.

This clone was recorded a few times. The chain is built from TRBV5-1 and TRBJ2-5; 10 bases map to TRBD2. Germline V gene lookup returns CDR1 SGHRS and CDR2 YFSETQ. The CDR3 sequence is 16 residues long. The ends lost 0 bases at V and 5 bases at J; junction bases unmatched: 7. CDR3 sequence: CASSLGLAGGWETQYF. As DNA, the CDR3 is TGCGCCAGCAGCTTGGGATTAGCGGGAGGATGGGAGACCCAGTACTTC.

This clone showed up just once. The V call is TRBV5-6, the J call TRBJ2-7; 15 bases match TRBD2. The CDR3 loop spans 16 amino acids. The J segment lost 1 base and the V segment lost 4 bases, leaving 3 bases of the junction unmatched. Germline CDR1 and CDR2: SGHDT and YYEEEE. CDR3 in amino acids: CASSGGTSGRSYEQYV. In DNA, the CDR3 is TGTGCCAGCAGCGGAGGGACTAGCGGGAGGTCCTACGAGCAGTACGTC.

CDR3 sequence reads: CASSLAGGTDTQYF. In DNA form, the CDR3 reads TGTGCCAGCAGTTTAGCGGGGGGCACAGATACGCAGTATTTT. The V call is TRBV28, the J call TRBJ2-3, with 7 bases that match TRBD2. Unmatched junction bases numbered 0, after V lost 2 bases and J lost 1 base. This CDR3 contains 14 residues. Germline V gives CDR1 MDHEN, CDR2 SYDVKM.

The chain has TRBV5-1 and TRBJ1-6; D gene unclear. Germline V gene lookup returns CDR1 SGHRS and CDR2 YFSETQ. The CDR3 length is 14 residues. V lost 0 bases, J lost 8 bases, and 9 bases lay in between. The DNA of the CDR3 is TGCGCCAGCAGCTTGGTTCAGGAGGATTCACCCCTCCACTTT. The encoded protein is CASSLVQEDSPLHF.

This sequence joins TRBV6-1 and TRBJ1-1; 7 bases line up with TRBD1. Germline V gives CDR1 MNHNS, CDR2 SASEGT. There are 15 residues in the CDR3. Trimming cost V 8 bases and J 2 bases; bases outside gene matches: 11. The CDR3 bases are TGTGCCAGCCTAGACAGGGATGTACGTAACACTGAAGCTTTCTTT. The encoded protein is CASLDRDVRNTEAFF.

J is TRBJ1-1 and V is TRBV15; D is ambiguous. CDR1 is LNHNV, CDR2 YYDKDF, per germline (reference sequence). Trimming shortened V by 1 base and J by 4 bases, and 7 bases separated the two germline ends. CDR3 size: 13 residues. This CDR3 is CATSRGAGTEAFF. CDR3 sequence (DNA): TGTGCCACCAGCAGAGGGGCCGGCACTGAAGCTTTCTTT.

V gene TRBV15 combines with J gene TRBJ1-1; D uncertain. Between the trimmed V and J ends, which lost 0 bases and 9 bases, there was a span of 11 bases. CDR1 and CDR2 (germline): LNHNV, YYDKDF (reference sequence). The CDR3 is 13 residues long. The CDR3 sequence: CATSRDYEFQAFF. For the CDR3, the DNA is TGTGCCACCAGCAGAGATTATGAGTTCCAAGCTTTCTTT. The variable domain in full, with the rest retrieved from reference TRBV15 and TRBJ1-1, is DAMVIQNPRYQVTQFGKPVTLSCSQTLNHNVMYWYQQKSSQAPKLLFHYYDKDFNNEADTPDNFQSRRPNTSFCFLDIRSPGLGDTAMYLCATSRDYEFQAFFGQGTRLTVV.

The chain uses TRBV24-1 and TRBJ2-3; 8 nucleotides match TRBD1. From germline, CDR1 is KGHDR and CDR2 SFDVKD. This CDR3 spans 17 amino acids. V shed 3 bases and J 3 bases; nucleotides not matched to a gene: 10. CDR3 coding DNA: TGTGCCACCAGTGATCGGGACAGGATCGGAGGTACAGATACGCAGTATTTT. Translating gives CATSDRDRIGGTDTQYF.